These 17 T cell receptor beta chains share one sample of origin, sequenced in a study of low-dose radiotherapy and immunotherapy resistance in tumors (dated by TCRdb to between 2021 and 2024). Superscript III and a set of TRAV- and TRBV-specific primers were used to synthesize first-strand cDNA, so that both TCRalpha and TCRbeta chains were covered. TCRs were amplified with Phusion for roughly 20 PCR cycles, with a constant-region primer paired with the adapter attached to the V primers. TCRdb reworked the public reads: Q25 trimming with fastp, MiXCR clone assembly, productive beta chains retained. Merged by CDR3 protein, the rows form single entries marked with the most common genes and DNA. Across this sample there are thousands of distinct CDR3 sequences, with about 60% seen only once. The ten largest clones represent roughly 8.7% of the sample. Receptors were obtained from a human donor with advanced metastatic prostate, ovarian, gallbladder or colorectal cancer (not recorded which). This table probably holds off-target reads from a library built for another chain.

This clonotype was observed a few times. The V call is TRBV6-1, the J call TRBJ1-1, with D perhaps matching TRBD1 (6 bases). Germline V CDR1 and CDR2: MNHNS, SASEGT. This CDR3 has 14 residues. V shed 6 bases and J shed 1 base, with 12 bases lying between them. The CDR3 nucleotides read TGTGCCAGCAGGTACGGGACACAGAACACTGAAGCTTTCTTT. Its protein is CASRYGTQNTEAFF.

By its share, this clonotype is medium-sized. The CDR3 coding sequence is TGTGCCAGCACCTTGGGGGGGCCGTCCCATACGCAGTATTTT. Its translation: CASTLGGPSHTQYF. This chain connects TRBV12-3 or TRBV12-4 to TRBJ2-3, with TRBD2 as a possible D gene (7 bases). Trimming removed 7 bases at V and 7 bases at J, with 18 bases between. This CDR3 comprises 14 residues.

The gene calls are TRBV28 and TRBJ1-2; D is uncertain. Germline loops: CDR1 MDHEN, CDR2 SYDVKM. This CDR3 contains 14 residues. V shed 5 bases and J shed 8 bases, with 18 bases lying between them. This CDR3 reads CASSTPHGEGGYTF. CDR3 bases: TGTGCCAGCAGTACCCCCCACGGGGAAGGAGGCTACACCTTC.

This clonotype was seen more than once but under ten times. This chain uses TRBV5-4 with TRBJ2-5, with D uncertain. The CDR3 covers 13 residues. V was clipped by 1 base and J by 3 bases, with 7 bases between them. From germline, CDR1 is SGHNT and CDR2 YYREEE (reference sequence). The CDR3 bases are TGTGCCAGCAGCTTGAATATGGAAGAGACCCAGTACTTC. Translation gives CASSLNMEETQYF.

CDR3 DNA sequence: TGTGCCAGCAGCTCGCGGTGGTCCACAGGCATTGAAAAACTGTTTTTT. Translating gives CASSSRWSTGIEKLFF. This chain uses TRBV14 with TRBJ1-4, with D perhaps matching TRBD1 (5 bases). The CDR3 sequence is 16 residues long. V shed 5 bases and J shed 7 bases, with 20 bases lying between them. Germline V lookup: CDR1 SGHDN, CDR2 FVKESK.

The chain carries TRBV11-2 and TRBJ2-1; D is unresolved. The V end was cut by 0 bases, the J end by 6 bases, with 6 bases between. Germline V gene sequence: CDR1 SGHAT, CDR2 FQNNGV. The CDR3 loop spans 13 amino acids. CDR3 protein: CASSLDRVNEQFF. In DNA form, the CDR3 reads TGTGCCAGCAGCTTAGATAGGGTCAATGAGCAGTTCTTC.

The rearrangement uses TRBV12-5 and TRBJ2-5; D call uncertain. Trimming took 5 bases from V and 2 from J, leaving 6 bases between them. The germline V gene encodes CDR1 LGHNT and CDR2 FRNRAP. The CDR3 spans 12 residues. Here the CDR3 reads CASGDGQETQYF. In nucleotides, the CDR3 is TGTGCTAGTGGTGATGGGCAAGAGACCCAGTACTTC. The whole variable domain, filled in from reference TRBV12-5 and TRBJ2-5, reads DARVTQTPRHKVTEMGQEVTMRCQPILGHNTVFWYRQTMMQGLELLAYFRNRAPLDDSGMPKDRFSAEMPDATLATLKIQPSEPRDSAVYFCASGDGQETQYFGPGTRLLVL.

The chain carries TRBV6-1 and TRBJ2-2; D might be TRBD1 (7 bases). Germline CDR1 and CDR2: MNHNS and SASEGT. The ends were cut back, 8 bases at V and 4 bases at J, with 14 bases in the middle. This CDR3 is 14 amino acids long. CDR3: CASGGGAVTGELFF. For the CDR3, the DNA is TGTGCCAGCGGAGGGGGCGCGGTCACCGGGGAGCTGTTTTTT.

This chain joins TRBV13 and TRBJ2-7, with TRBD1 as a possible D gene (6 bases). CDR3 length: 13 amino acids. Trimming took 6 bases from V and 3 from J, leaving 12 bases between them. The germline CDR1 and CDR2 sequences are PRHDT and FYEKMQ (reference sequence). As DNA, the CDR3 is TGTGCCAGCAGTGCCCAGGGGAGCTACGAGCAGTACTTC. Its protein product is CASSAQGSYEQYF.

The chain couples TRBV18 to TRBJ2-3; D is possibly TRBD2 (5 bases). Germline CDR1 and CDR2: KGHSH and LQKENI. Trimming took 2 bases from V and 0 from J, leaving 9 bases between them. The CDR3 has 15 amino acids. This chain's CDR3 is CASSPDYLSTDTQYF. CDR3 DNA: TGTGCCAGCTCACCAGACTATCTAAGCACAGATACGCAGTATTTT.

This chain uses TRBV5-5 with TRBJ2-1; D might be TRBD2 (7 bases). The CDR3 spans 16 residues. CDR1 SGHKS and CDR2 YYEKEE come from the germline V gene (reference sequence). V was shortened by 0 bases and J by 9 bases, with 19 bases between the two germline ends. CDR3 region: CASSLVGGAPGGEQFF. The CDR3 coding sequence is TGTGCCAGCAGCTTGGTGGGGGGGGCCCCGGGCGGTGAGCAGTTCTTC.

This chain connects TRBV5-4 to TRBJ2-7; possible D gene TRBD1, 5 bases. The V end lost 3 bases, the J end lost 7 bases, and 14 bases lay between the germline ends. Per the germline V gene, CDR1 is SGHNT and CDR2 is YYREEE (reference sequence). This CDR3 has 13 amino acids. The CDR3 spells CASSSRAQGEQYF. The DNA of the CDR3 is TGTGCCAGCAGCTCCCGGGCCCAGGGAGAGCAGTACTTC.

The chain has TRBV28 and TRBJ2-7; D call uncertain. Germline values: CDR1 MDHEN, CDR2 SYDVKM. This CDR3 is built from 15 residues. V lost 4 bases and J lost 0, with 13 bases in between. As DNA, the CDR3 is TGTGCCAGCAGTTCGCGGTCTAGACGCTCCTACGAGCAGTACTTC. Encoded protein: CASSSRSRRSYEQYF.

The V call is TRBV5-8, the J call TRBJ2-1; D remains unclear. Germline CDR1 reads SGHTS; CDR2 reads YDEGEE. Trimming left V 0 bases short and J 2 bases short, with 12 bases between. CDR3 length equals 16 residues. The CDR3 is CASSLAGSEAYNEQFF. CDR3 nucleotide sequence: TGTGCCAGCAGCTTGGCTGGGTCAGAGGCCTACAATGAGCAGTTCTTC.

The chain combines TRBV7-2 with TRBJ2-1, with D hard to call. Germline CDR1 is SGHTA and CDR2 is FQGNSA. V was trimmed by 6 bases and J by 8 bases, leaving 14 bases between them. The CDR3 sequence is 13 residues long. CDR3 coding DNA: TGTGCCAGCAGTAAGTTTCGTGTCGATGAGCAGTTCTTC. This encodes CASSKFRVDEQFF.

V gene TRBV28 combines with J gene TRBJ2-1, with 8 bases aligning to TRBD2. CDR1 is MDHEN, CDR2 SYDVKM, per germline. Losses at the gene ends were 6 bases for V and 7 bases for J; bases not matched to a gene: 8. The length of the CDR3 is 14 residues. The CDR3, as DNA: TGTGCCAGCAGCCCCGGGGGGGCTAGGAATGAGCAGTTCTTC. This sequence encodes CASSPGGARNEQFF.

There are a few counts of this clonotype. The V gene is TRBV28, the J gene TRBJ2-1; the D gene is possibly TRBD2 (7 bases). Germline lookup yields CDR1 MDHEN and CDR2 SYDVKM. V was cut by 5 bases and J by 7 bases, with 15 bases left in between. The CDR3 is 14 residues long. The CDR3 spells CASSPGGRLNEQFF. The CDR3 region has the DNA TGTGCCAGCAGTCCGGGGGGCCGGTTGAATGAGCAGTTCTTC.